These 15 T cell receptor beta chains were all obtained from the same sample, sequenced in a study of shared clonotypes between healthy human individuals. Libraries were prepared by immunoSEQ multiplex PCR; TCRdb keeps only in-frame clonotypes and omits some of them. The sample holds 450,000 to 650,000 clones, just over 75% seen once. Material: PBMCs. These receptors originate from a woman aged 35 to 49 in good health. Some clones in this sample may be carry-over from other donors' samples.

The chain carries TRBV2 and TRBJ2-2; TRBD1 aligns across 10 bases. This CDR3 is built from 16 residues. V trimming: 0 bases; J trimming: 6 bases; junction bases outside the gene matches: 4. CDR1 SNHLY and CDR2 FYNNEI come from the germline V gene. The CDR3 DNA reads TGTGCCAGCAGTGAAGCGAGGGGACAGGGGCCCGGGGAGCTGTTTTTT. Translation: CASSEARGQGPGELFF.

J is TRBJ2-1 and V is TRBV5-1; D assignment may be TRBD1 or TRBD2 (5 bases each). Germline V gene data show CDR1 as SGHRS and CDR2 as YFSETQ. V was pared by 4 bases and J by 0 bases, with 11 bases between. The CDR3 has 15 residues. CDR3 nucleotides: TGCGCCAGCAGCCCTGGGACCGCCTCCTACAATGAGCAGTTCTTC. Residues: CASSPGTASYNEQFF.

This clone was recorded once. The chain carries TRBV7-3 and TRBJ2-3, with 8 bases aligning to TRBD2. Germline CDR1 SGHTA, CDR2 FQGTGA. CDR3 length: 16 residues. The J segment lost 0 bases and the V segment lost 6 bases, leaving 8 bases of the junction unmatched. The CDR3 sequence is CASSRGSGISTDTQYF. CDR3 DNA sequence: TGTGCCAGCAGTAGGGGTAGCGGGATTAGCACAGATACGCAGTATTTT.

This clone has just one count. The rearrangement links TRBV19 to TRBJ1-2; possible D gene TRBD1, 6 bases. This CDR3 has 14 amino acids. Germline V lookup: CDR1 LNHDA, CDR2 SQIVND (reference sequence). V gave up 6 bases and J gave up 3 bases, with 14 bases separating them. The CDR3 sequence is CASSRQGKDYGYTF. Written as DNA, the CDR3 is TGTGCCAGTAGCCGGCAGGGGAAGGACTATGGCTACACCTTC.

J is TRBJ2-4 and V is TRBV6-1; 11 bases align to TRBD1. CDR3 size: 17 residues. The J segment lost 4 bases and the V segment lost 0 bases, leaving 5 bases of the junction unmatched. Germline CDR1 is MNHNS and CDR2 is SASEGT. The CDR3 region has the DNA TGTGCCAGCAGTGAAGCGGGACAGGGGGGTGGGAAAAACATTCAGTACTTC. Amino acid sequence: CASSEAGQGGGKNIQYF.

The genes are TRBV11-2 and TRBJ2-1; TRBD2 matches 8 bases. V dropped 0 bases and J dropped 14; count of bases not matched to a gene: 3. Germline loops: CDR1 SGHAT, CDR2 FQNNGV. This CDR3 region has 12 residues. This chain's CDR3 is CASSLEAGEEFF. CDR3 in DNA: TGTGCCAGCAGCTTAGAAGCGGGAGAGGAGTTCTTC.

The chain joins TRBV28 to TRBJ2-7; D is unresolved. The CDR3 is 13 residues long. Germline V gene data show CDR1 as MDHEN and CDR2 as SYDVKM. V was clipped by 2 bases and J by 4 bases, with 9 bases between them. Here the CDR3 DNA reads TGTGCCAGCAGTTTAAGCGCGTTATACGAGCAGTACTTC. Its protein product is CASSLSALYEQYF.

The rearrangement links TRBV28 to TRBJ1-5; perhaps TRBD1 as D (5 bases). Between the trimmed V and J ends, which lost 4 bases and 6 bases, there was a span of 7 bases. Per germline, CDR1 MDHEN and CDR2 SYDVKM. This CDR3 contains 12 residues. The CDR3 nucleotides are TGTGCCAGCAGTTCAGGGATTCAGCCCCAGCATTTT. It is translated as CASSSGIQPQHF. Full variable domain (rest looked up from reference TRBV28 and TRBJ1-5): DVKVTQSSRYLVKRTGEKVFLECVQDMDHENMFWYRQDPGLGLRLIYFSYDVKMKEKGDIPEGYSVSREKKERFSLILESASTNQTSMYLCASSSGIQPQHFGDGTRLSIL.

The rearrangement links TRBV7-2 to TRBJ2-7, with 7 bases lining up with TRBD2. The germline CDR1 and CDR2 sequences are SGHTA and FQGNSA. V lost 5 bases and J lost 0; bases outside the gene matches: 7. CDR3 length equals 15 residues. The DNA for the CDR3 is TGTGCCAGCAGCAAGGGACTACCTTCCTCCTACGAGCAGTACTTC. It yields the protein CASSKGLPSSYEQYF.

This clone was seen more than once but under ten times. V gene TRBV5-3 combines with J gene TRBJ2-5; 10 bases match TRBD1. TRBV5-3 counts as an open reading frame of uncertain function. The CDR3 consists of 18 residues. The V and J ends lost 2 bases and 1 base, in that order; junction bases with no gene match: 11. CDR3 sequence reads: CARSFRGQGNEVQETQYF. Written as DNA, the CDR3 is TGTGCCAGAAGCTTTAGGGGACAGGGGAATGAGGTCCAAGAGACCCAGTACTTC.

Turning to this clone: Different DNA sequences within this sample yield the same CDR3. The chain couples TRBV5-1 to TRBJ2-3, with 9 bases matching TRBD1. The V segment lost 2 bases and the J segment 1 base; nucleotides outside the gene matches: 2. Germline V gene lookup returns CDR1 SGHRS and CDR2 YFSETQ. The CDR3 is 15 amino acids. The CDR3 reads CASSLQGAGTDTQYF. The CDR3 region has the DNA TGCGCCAGCAGCTTACAGGGGGCTGGCACAGATACGCAGTATTTT.

This clone was recorded a few times. The chain links TRBV5-1 to TRBJ2-3; D might be TRBD1 or TRBD2, each matching 5 bases. Germline assignment: CDR1 SGHRS and CDR2 YFSETQ. Deletions cut 4 bases from V and 1 base from J, with 16 bases between. This CDR3 region has 16 residues. CDR3 in DNA: TGCGCCAGCAGCAGAGAGGGACGGTGGGGCACAGATACGCAGTATTTT. It is translated as CASSREGRWGTDTQYF.

Concerning this clone: This likely traces to a read error, being one base from a far larger clone. This specimen includes other DNA sequences encoding the same CDR3. The chain has TRBV7-9 and TRBJ2-3; 8 nucleotides line up with TRBD1. The CDR3 has 17 residues. CDR1 is SEHNR, CDR2 FQNEAQ, per germline (reference sequence). The V segment lost 2 bases and the J segment 5 bases; nucleotides outside the gene matches: 12. The CDR3 here is CASSLLLGQGAGDTQYF. The DNA for the CDR3 is TGTGCCAGCAGCTTACTTCTAGGGCAGGGGGCAGGAGATACGCAGTATTTT.

V usage is TRBV2 and J usage is TRBJ2-2; 11 nucleotides line up with TRBD2. The trim removed 7 bases at V and 4 bases at J, leaving 5 bases unmatched. Germline assignment: CDR1 SNHLY and CDR2 FYNNEI. The CDR3 is 15 residues long. The CDR3: CASKIGLAGTGELFF. The CDR3 bases are TGTGCCAGCAAAATAGGACTAGCGGGCACCGGGGAGCTGTTTTTT. Combining the CDR3 with reference TRBV2 and TRBJ2-2 gives the whole variable domain EPEVTQTPSHQVTQMGQEVILRCVPISNHLYFYWYRQILGQKVEFLVSFYNNEISEKSEIFDDQFSVERPDGSNFTLKIRSTKLEDSAMYFCASKIGLAGTGELFFGEGSRLTVL.

The chain has TRBV11-2 and TRBJ2-3, with D unresolved. The CDR3 is 14 residues long. The V end lost 5 bases, the J end lost 4 bases, and 13 bases lay between the germline ends. Germline V CDR1 and CDR2: SGHAT, FQNNGV. CDR3 region: CASSPRSNADTQYF. In nucleotides, the CDR3 is TGTGCCAGCAGCCCCCGGAGCAATGCAGATACGCAGTATTTT.